The rows below give T cell receptor beta chains drawn from one sample of a study of T-cell reconstitution after alpha-beta-depleted transplantation in children. Using its own MiXCR run on the PCR reads, TCRdb lists one record per CDR3 protein. The sample lists 780,000 or so distinct CDR3 sequences, roughly 15% seen once, with under 6% in the top ten. The sample consisted of PBMCs, mostly from graft donor cells, taken 360 days after TCRalphabeta/CD19-depleted stem cell transplant. The receptor source for this set is a male patient younger than 18 who had a stem cell transplant for acute lymphoblastic leukemia, so the T cells may come from the graft donor. Both conserved end residues are part of each CDR3. A D gene is named only where the DNA matches it firmly. Expanded clones are given a class, and other clones once, few, many or no size at all.

TGCAGCGTTGTACGTGGTGCCGGGGAGCTGTTTTTT,CSVVRGAGELFF,NA,TRBJ2-2,TRBV29-1,12,NA
TGTGCCAGCAGTTTTCACGAGACCCAGTACTTC,CASSFHETQYF,few,TRBJ2-5,TRBV28,11,NA
TGCGCCAGCAGCTTGGCCCTCGGACAGGGAGGGTTCTTC,CASSLALGQGGFF,few,TRBJ2-1,TRBV5-1,13,TRBD1
TGCACCAGCAGCTTCCCTCAACAACTAGCGGGCGGGTCCTACAATGAGCAGTTCTTC,CTSSFPQQLAGGSYNEQFF,NA,TRBJ2-1,TRBV5-1,19,TRBD2
TGTGCCAGCAGCTCCCCGACTAGCGGGAGACATCAAGATACGCAGTATTTT,CASSSPTSGRHQDTQYF,NA,TRBJ2-3,TRBV7-3,17,TRBD2
TGTGCCACCAGCAGGGAAAAGACTCCGACGGGCGAGCAGTACTTC,CATSREKTPTGEQYF,few,TRBJ2-7,TRBV15,15,NA
TGCGCCAGCAGCTCCCTGCCGAACCCGGAGTTGGATGAGCAGTTCTTC,CASSSLPNPELDEQFF,NA,TRBJ2-1,TRBV5-1,16,NA
TGCAGCGTTCCCACTGCTCGCGGGAGGAGCACAGATACGCAGTATTTT,CSVPTARGRSTDTQYF,few,TRBJ2-3,TRBV29-1,16,TRBD2
TGCAGTGCTAGAGGGTTTTCGGCGGTGACTAATGAAAAACTGTTTTTT,CSARGFSAVTNEKLFF,NA,TRBJ1-4,TRBV20-1,16,NA
TGCAGTGCCCCGGTCGTCCTAGAGAGCACAGATACGCAGTATTTT,CSAPVVLESTDTQYF,few,TRBJ2-3,TRBV20-1,15,NA
TGTGCCAGCAGCGTAGCTCTAAGGGGCGGTAGGGATACGCAGTATTTT,CASSVALRGGRDTQYF,few,TRBJ2-3,TRBV9,16,NA
TGCGCCAGCACCCCAAACCGGGACAGGGGGTCCGAGCAGTACTTC,CASTPNRDRGSEQYF,few,TRBJ2-7,TRBV4-1,15,TRBD1
TGTGCCTGGAGTGTACGCAGGGGGTACGAGCAGTACTTC,CAWSVRRGYEQYF,NA,TRBJ2-7,TRBV30,13,TRBD1
TGTGCCAGCAGTTTAGGTAGCGGAAACATTCAGTACTTC,CASSLGSGNIQYF,NA,TRBJ2-4,TRBV12-3/TRBV12-4,13,NA
TGTGCCAGTCTAGAAACGGAATCAAGCTCCTACAATGAGCAGTTCTTC,CASLETESSSYNEQFF,few,TRBJ2-1,TRBV19,16,NA
TGTGCCAGCAGCCACCGGAAGCGCTCCTACAATGAGCAGTTCTTC,CASSHRKRSYNEQFF,few,TRBJ2-1,TRBV7-9,15,NA
TGCAGCGTGCAAAGGGGACCAAACACTGAAGCTTTCTTT,CSVQRGPNTEAFF,NA,TRBJ1-1,TRBV29-1,13,NA
TGTGCCAGCACACGGGATGCAACTAATGAAAAACTGTTTTTT,CASTRDATNEKLFF,NA,TRBJ1-4,TRBV5-5,14,NA
TGTGCCACCAGCAGAGATTTGCGGGTCGCTGAAAAACTGTTTTTT,CATSRDLRVAEKLFF,NA,TRBJ1-4,TRBV15,15,NA
TGCGCCAGCAGCTTGGTCGTTAAGGGCATTCAGTACTTC,CASSLVVKGIQYF,NA,TRBJ2-4,TRBV5-1,13,NA
TGTGCCAGCACCGTTTGGGACTATCAAGAGACCCAGTACTTC,CASTVWDYQETQYF,NA,TRBJ2-5,TRBV2,14,TRBD2
TGTGCCAGCAGTTATGTCCTAGCTTCCTACAATGAGCAGTTCTTC,CASSYVLASYNEQFF,NA,TRBJ2-1,TRBV6-5,15,NA
TGTGCCAGCAGCGCCGTATCGGATGAGCAGTTCTTC,CASSAVSDEQFF,NA,TRBJ2-1,TRBV7-9,12,NA
TGCGCCAGCAGCTCTAGCAAAGGGACAGGGCCCTCCAATGAGCAGTTCTTC,CASSSSKGTGPSNEQFF,NA,TRBJ2-1,TRBV5-1,17,TRBD1
TGTGCCAGCAGCGGCGGGGCCACCTACGAGCAGTACTTC,CASSGGATYEQYF,NA,TRBJ2-7,TRBV27,13,NA
TGTGCCAGCAGTAAAGGGAGCAGTATGAACACTGAAGCTTTCTTT,CASSKGSSMNTEAFF,few,TRBJ1-1,TRBV6-1,15,NA
TGTGCCAGCAGCTTCGGAAGCAGGGCCACAGATACGCAGTATTTT,CASSFGSRATDTQYF,once,TRBJ2-3,TRBV7-2,15,NA
TGTGCCAGCAGCTTAGCAGGGACCCGTCCTAACTATGGCTACACCTTC,CASSLAGTRPNYGYTF,few,TRBJ1-2,TRBV7-2,16,NA
TGTGCCAGCAGTGACTGGGCTAACAATGAGCAGTTCTTC,CASSDWANNEQFF,NA,TRBJ2-1,TRBV6-4,13,NA
TGTGCCAGCAGGCAAGTCGGGGACGAGGGTGAGCAGTTCTTC,CASRQVGDEGEQFF,many,TRBJ2-1,TRBV7-9,14,NA
TGCGCCAGCAGCCAGGACCGACTAGCAAGCACCACAGATACGCAGTATTTT,CASSQDRLASTTDTQYF,few,TRBJ2-3,TRBV4-1,17,TRBD2
TGTGCCAGCACCCCGCAAGGAGGCTACGAGCAGTACTTC,CASTPQGGYEQYF,few,TRBJ2-7,TRBV27,13,NA
TGTGCCAGCAGTTACCGCGGCGGGAGGTCGGCCAAAAACATTCAGTACTTC,CASSYRGGRSAKNIQYF,NA,TRBJ2-4,TRBV6-5,17,TRBD2
TGTGCCAGCAGCTTAGGGCAATATGGCTACACCTTC,CASSLGQYGYTF,many,TRBJ1-2,TRBV5-1,12,NA
TGTGCCAGCAGTCAGGGACTAGCGGGAGCTCTCTCCTACGAGCAGTACTTC,CASSQGLAGALSYEQYF,NA,TRBJ2-7,TRBV12-3/TRBV12-4,17,TRBD2
TGTGCCAGCAGCCAAAGCGGGAGTAACTACGAGCAGTACTTC,CASSQSGSNYEQYF,NA,TRBJ2-7,TRBV7-9,14,TRBD2
TGTGCCAGCAGTGAGGAGGGCAGGGGCAGACTGAACACTGAAGCTTTCTTT,CASSEEGRGRLNTEAFF,few,TRBJ1-1,TRBV6-1,17,NA
TGTGCCAGCAGCGTGACCGGGACCGCACGGGGGGAGACCCAGTACTTC,CASSVTGTARGETQYF,few,TRBJ2-5,TRBV5-8,16,NA
TGTGCCAGCAGTGCGGCACTAGCGGGAGGGTATCGCTACGAGCAGTACTTC,CASSAALAGGYRYEQYF,NA,TRBJ2-7,TRBV6-1,17,TRBD2
TGCAGTGCTAGAGTAAAGGGGGCCACCGGGGAGCTGTTTTTT,CSARVKGATGELFF,NA,TRBJ2-2,TRBV20-1,14,TRBD1
TGCGCCAGCAGCTTGGGGTGGACTGAAGCTTTCTTT,CASSLGWTEAFF,many,TRBJ1-1,TRBV5-1,12,NA
TGTGCCAGCTCCCTGATGGCCGGACTCGAATGGGTCGGGGAGCTGTTTTTT,CASSLMAGLEWVGELFF,few,TRBJ2-2,TRBV7-2,17,NA
TGTGCCAGCCCAGACAGGGGGCGAGTCACCGGGGAGCTGTTTTTT,CASPDRGRVTGELFF,NA,TRBJ2-2,TRBV28,15,TRBD1